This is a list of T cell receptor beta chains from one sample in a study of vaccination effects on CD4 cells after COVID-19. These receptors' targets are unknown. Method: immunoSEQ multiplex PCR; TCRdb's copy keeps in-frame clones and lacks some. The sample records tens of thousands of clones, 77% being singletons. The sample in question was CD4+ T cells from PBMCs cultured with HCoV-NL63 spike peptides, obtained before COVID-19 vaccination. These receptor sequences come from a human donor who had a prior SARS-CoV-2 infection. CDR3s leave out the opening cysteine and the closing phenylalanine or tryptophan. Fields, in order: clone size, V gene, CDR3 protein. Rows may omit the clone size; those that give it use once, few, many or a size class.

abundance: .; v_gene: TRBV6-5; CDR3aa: ASSFSRNTGELF
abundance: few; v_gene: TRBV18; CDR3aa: ASSPRSVLNTEAF
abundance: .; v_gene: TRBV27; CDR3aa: ASSKNLASGGEETQY
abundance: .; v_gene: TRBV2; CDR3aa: ASSDDRGRSNEQF
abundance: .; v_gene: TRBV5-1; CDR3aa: ASSANRGLGSTEAF
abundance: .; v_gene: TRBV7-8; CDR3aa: ASSLDTGGRNEKLF
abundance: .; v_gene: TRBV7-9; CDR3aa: ASSRRVAAGELF
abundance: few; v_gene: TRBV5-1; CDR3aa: ASSLGTGGFYEQY
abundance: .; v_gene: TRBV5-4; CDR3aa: ASSPTVNTGELF
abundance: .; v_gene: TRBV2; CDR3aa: ASSESGPIQAF
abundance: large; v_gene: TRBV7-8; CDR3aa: ASRWLGGELF
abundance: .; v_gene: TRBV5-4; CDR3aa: ASSNRDGTYEQY
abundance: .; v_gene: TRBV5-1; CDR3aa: ASSPGAGGETQY
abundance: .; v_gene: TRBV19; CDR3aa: ASSIAGTSGKETQY
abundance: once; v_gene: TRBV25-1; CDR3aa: ASSGLSGGATDTQY
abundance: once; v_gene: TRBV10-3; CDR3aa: AISGIWTGIDEQY
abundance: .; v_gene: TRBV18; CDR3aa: ASSPGGTSYEQY
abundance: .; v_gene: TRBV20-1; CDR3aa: SASRGTGGEVGEQY
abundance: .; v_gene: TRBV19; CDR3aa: ASSISGRGAIFGEQY
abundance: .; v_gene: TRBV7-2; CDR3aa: ASSPDRDPRAYEQY
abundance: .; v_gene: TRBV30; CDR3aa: ACPGRDRLNSPLH
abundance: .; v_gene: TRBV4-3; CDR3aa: ASSQDSSGASYEQY
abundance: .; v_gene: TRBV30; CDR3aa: AWSVGDRGEDTQY
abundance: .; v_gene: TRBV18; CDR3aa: ASSPSGEPGNTIY
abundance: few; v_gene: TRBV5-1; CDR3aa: ASRGQGKAAF
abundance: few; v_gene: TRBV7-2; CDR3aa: ASSLGLAGDDEQY
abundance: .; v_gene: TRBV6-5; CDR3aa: ASRTSGVRDTQY
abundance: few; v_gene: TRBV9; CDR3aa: ASSGGGPSPYYGYT
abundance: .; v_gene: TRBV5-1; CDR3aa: ASSLTSGGEETQY
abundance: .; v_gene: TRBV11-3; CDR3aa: ASSLVLGHLSSPLH
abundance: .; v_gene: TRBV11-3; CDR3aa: ASSFGQGKNTEAF
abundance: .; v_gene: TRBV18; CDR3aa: ASSPLDRGRIRNTEAF
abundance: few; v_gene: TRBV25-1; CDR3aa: ASSERGGQY
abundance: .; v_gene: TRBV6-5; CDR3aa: ASSASGGGNEQY
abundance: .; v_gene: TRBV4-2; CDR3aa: ASSQETGRSYNEQF
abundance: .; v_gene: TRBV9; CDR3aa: ASSDSDEIVGRPVYPESNQPQH
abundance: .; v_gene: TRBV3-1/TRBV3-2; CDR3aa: ASSPWGSGGFEAF
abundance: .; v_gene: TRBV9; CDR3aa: ASSVDTSRETEAF
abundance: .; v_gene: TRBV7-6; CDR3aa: ASSGWGLGGSYNEQF
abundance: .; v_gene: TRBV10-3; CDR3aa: AISRGQQYNSPLH